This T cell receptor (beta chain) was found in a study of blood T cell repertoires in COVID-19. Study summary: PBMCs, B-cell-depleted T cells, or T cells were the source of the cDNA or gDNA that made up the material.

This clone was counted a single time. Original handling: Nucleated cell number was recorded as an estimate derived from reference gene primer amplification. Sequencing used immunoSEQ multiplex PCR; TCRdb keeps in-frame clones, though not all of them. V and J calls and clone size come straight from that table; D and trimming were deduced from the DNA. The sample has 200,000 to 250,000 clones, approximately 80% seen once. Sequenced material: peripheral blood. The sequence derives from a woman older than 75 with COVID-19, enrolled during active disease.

Here the CDR3 DNA reads TGTGCCAGCAGCTTAAGGGGCAGCAGCGGCTACACCTTC. Translating it yields CASSLRGSSGYTF. J is TRBJ1-2 and V is TRBV7-9; tentatively, D is TRBD1 (5 bases). The CDR3 consists of 13 residues. Germline CDR1 and CDR2: SEHNR and FQNEAQ (reference sequence). V lost 2 bases and J 8 bases, leaving 12 bases between the germline ends.